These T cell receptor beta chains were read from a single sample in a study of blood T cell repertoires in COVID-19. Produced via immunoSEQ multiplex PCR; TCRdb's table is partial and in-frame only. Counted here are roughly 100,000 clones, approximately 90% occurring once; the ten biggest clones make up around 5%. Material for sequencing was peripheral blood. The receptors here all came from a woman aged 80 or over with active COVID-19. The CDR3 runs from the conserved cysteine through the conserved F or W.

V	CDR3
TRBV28	CASLGALGDTGELFF
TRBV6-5	CASSIRVGANVLTF
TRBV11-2	CASSSRSSRSEQYF
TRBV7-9	CASRSGTGVFGTQYF
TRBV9	CASSLDSLSTDTQYF
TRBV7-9	CASSLGEAASNEKLFF
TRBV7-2	CASSLRGGPSSYEQYF
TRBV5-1	CASCSTAGAYEQYF
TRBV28	CASASGLGPDTQYF
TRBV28	CASSAKTGVAQETQYF
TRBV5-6	CASSWTGTGYNEQFF
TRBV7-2	CASSWTEYEQYF
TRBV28	CASSLGRRLTSYEQYF
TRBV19	CASSSQAGAGNIQYF
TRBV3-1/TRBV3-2	CASSRHGIELATNTGELFF
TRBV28	CASSTSSTDTQYF
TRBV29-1	CSSSPVYNEQFF
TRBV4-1	CASSQDRGTSDGTDTQYF
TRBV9	CASSPQVSSGNTIYF
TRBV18	CASSRSSGRIDTQYF
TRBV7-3	CASSVGQGNEQFF
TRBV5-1	CASSFGPGTDTQYF
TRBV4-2	CASSQDGGSYNEQFF
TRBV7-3	CASSLGTAGTQETQYF
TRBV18	CASSVGTGKNYGYTF
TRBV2	CASSGDSSEQFF
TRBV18	CASSPDMDQPQHF
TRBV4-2	CASSQGSSGRASETQYF
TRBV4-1	CASSQDFGLADSYEQYF
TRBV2	CASSTYRDGELFF
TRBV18	CASSPGGPEAFF
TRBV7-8	CASSFAGPAYEQYF
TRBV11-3	CASSLFSQGNNEQFF
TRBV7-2	CASSKLGGNQPQHF
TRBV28	CASKKQGLVEQYF
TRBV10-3	CAISDPSGTGDNQPQHF
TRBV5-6	CASSPGPSSYNEQFF
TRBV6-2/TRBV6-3	CASSVPRRGTYGYTF
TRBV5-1	CASSDGTGGNTEAFF
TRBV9	CASSALTGVEAFF
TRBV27	CASSPDRSFSGNTIYF
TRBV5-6	CASLNGNEQFF
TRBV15	CATSTRLAYEQYF
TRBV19	CASSIPPLAGGPYNEQFF
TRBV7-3	CASSYAESSYNEQFF
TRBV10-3	CAISSGSSYNEQFF
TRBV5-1	CASSLAVSGNTGELFF
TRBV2	CASSEAGTGSSPLHF
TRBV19	CASSIDYGGTEAFF
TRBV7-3	CASSLGWGQGETQYF
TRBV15	CATSVGQVNTEAFF
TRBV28	CASSRPTQGAADTQYF
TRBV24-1	CATSARDRAETQYF
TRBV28	CASSFSKNTEAFF
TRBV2	CASEGQGPDYGYTF
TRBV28	CASSLRGRGANQPQHF
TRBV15	CATSRGIGGDTQYF
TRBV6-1	CASSEVAGVFPAEAFF
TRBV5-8	CASSLTSGRVSEQYF